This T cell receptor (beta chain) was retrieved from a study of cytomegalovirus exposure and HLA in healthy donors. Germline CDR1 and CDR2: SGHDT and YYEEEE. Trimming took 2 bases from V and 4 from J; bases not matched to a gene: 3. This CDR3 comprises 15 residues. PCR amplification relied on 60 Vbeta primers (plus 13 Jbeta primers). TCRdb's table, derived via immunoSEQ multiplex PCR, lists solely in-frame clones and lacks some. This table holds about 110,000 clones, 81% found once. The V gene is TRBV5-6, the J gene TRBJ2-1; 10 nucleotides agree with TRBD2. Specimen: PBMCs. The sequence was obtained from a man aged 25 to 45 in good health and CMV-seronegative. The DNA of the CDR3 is TGTGCCAGCAGCTTTAGGACTAGCGGATACAATGAGCAGTTCTTC. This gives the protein CASSFRTSGYNEQFF.